Each of the 21 T cell receptor beta chains below was sequenced from the same sample in a study of radiotherapy plus CTLA-4 blockade in lung cancer. The repertoire was sequenced with immunoSEQ multiplex PCR; TCRdb's copy has only in-frame clones and lacks some. Among fewer than 65,000 clones, about 85% were seen once, and the ten largest hold 8.5%. This specimen consisted of peripheral blood, obtained from a patient treated with radiotherapy plus ipilimumab. The source is a human donor with non-small cell lung cancer who had a complete response to radiotherapy plus ipilimumab.

This chain connects TRBV11-3 to TRBJ2-2; weak D call: TRBD1 (6 bases). Trimming removed 4 bases at V and 4 bases at J, with 13 bases between. Per germline, CDR1 SGHNT and CDR2 YENEEA. The length of the CDR3 is 15 residues. This CDR3 reads CASSSKTGPTGELFF. The CDR3 DNA sequence: TGTGCCAGCAGCTCTAAAACAGGGCCCACCGGGGAGCTGTTTTTT.

The chain uses TRBV19 and TRBJ2-7; TRBD2 matches at 7 bases. The V gene's germline CDR1 is LNHDA and CDR2 SQIVND (reference sequence). V lost 0 bases, J lost 3 bases, and 5 bases stayed unmatched. There are 15 residues in the CDR3. CDR3 sequence: CASSIDGGGNYEQYF. The CDR3 nucleotides read TGTGCCAGTAGTATAGATGGGGGGGGGAACTACGAGCAGTACTTC.

V is TRBV5-1 and J is TRBJ2-1; 9 nucleotides match TRBD2. The germline gives CDR1 SGHRS, CDR2 YFSETQ. The trim removed 0 bases at V and 6 bases at J, leaving 7 bases unmatched. The CDR3 is made up of 16 amino acids. The CDR3, as DNA: TGCGCCAGCAGCTTGGTATTTGGCGGGGGGGCCAATGAGCAGTTCTTC. Translated, it gives CASSLVFGGGANEQFF.

The chain has TRBV18 and TRBJ1-1; D unresolved. Trimming pared 6 bases from V and 3 bases from J, leaving 5 bases between. The CDR3 is 11 residues long. Germline CDR1 and CDR2: KGHSH and LQKENI. DNA for the CDR3: TGTGCCAGCTCGCGGGACACTGAAGCTTTCTTT. Its protein product is CASSRDTEAFF.

This clone was found a few times. J is TRBJ2-7 and V is TRBV18; the match to TRBD1 covers 10 bases. CDR1 and CDR2 (germline): KGHSH, LQKENI. This CDR3 has 13 residues. V lost 3 bases, J lost 6 bases, and 2 bases stayed unmatched. The CDR3: CASSPGQGLEQYF. The CDR3 nucleotides are TGTGCCAGCTCACCGGGACAGGGGCTCGAGCAGTACTTC.

V gene TRBV7-9 combines with J gene TRBJ1-1; the D is unclear. The CDR3 has 11 residues. The ends were cut back, 0 bases at V and 11 bases at J, with 7 bases in the middle. Germline V CDR1 and CDR2: SEHNR, FQNEAQ (reference sequence). The CDR3 here is CASSLAEEAFF. DNA of the CDR3: TGTGCCAGCAGCTTAGCGGAGGAGGCTTTCTTT.

The chain joins TRBV19 to TRBJ1-1, with D perhaps matching TRBD1 (6 bases). The CDR3 contains 15 residues. The germline V gene has CDR1 LNHDA and CDR2 SQIVND (reference sequence). The ends were cut back, 5 bases at V and 2 bases at J, with 15 bases in the middle. The CDR3 protein is CASSPPTGDNTEAFF. The CDR3 DNA follows: TGTGCCAGTAGTCCTCCGACAGGAGACAACACTGAAGCTTTCTTT.

The V call is TRBV18, the J call TRBJ2-7, with 16 bases fitting TRBD2. This CDR3 region has 17 residues. V dropped 2 bases and J dropped 4; count of bases not matched to a gene: 5. CDR1 and CDR2 (germline): KGHSH, LQKENI. CDR3 nucleotides: TGTGCCAGCTCACCAGGGACTAGCGGGGGGGCCAGATACGAGCAGTACTTC. Translated, it gives CASSPGTSGGARYEQYF.

This clone was seen once. V gene TRBV29-1 combines with J gene TRBJ2-1; 10 nucleotides line up with TRBD2. The V gene's germline CDR1 is SQVTM and CDR2 ANQGSEA. CDR3 size: 14 residues. Germline trimming cut 5 bases from V and 8 bases from J; bases unmatched to any gene: 9. The CDR3, as DNA: TGCAGCGTTTGGGGTCTAGCGGGAGTGGATGAGCAGTTCTTC. This codes for CSVWGLAGVDEQFF.

The chain has TRBV19 and TRBJ1-5; 9 bases line up with TRBD1. With V trimmed by 6 bases and J by 5 bases, 5 bases remained unmatched. There are 14 residues in the CDR3. Germline V CDR1 and CDR2: LNHDA, SQIVND (reference sequence). CDR3 region: CASSMGQGDQPQHF. CDR3 sequence (DNA): TGTGCCAGTAGCATGGGACAGGGAGATCAGCCCCAGCATTTT.

The chain employs TRBV7-8 and TRBJ2-1, with 7 nucleotides matching TRBD1. The germline gives CDR1 SGHVS, CDR2 FQNEAQ. The ends lost 8 bases at V and 5 bases at J; junction bases unmatched: 15. This CDR3 spans 16 amino acids. The DNA for the CDR3 is TGTGCCAGCTTCCCCGGTAGGGGGCCGGGGAACAATGAGCAGTTCTTC. Amino acids: CASFPGRGPGNNEQFF.

In this sample, this clone turned up once. The genes are TRBV6-6 and TRBJ2-3; D is perhaps TRBD2 (5 bases). CDR1 MNHNY and CDR2 SVGAGI come from the germline V gene (reference sequence). The ends were cut back, 0 bases at V and 8 bases at J, with 18 bases in the middle. This CDR3 has 16 residues. The CDR3 DNA sequence: TGTGCCAGCAGTTACTCGCGAGGGAGAGCGGTAGCTACGCAGTATTTT. Residues: CASSYSRGRAVATQYF.

The chain combines TRBV5-1 with TRBJ1-1, with 12 bases lining up with TRBD1. CDR1 is SGHRS, CDR2 YFSETQ, per germline. V trimming: 5 bases; J trimming: 5 bases; junction bases outside the gene matches: 7. The CDR3 has 15 residues. The CDR3 protein is CASSLQGQGATEAFF. The CDR3, as DNA: TGCGCCAGCAGTCTCCAGGGACAGGGGGCAACTGAAGCTTTCTTT.

To note about this clone: This sample also contains other DNA sequences that code for the same CDR3. The genes are TRBV5-6 and TRBJ2-7; 7 bases fit TRBD1. Losses at the gene ends were 2 bases for V and 6 bases for J; bases not matched to a gene: 8. Per germline, CDR1 SGHDT and CDR2 YYEEEE. The CDR3 contains 14 residues. Here the CDR3 reads CASSFRQGGIEQYV. CDR3 bases: TGTGCCAGCAGCTTTAGACAGGGTGGAATCGAGCAGTACGTC.

The chain recombines TRBV2 with TRBJ2-5; perhaps TRBD1 as D (6 bases). The length of the CDR3 is 14 residues. Trimming cost V 8 bases and J 2 bases, with 15 bases left between them. The germline gives CDR1 SNHLY, CDR2 FYNNEI. CDR3 amino acids: CASETWGLQETQYF. CDR3 DNA: TGTGCCAGCGAGACATGGGGGCTGCAAGAGACCCAGTACTTC.

V usage is TRBV6-5 and J usage is TRBJ1-1; 9 positions match TRBD1. The length of the CDR3 is 15 residues. Trimming cost V 6 bases and J 1 base; bases outside gene matches: 6. Per germline, CDR1 MNHEY and CDR2 SVGAGI. CDR3 in DNA: TGTGCCAGCAGCCGGGACAGGGCGAAGAACACTGAAGCTTTCTTT. As protein: CASSRDRAKNTEAFF.

The chain combines TRBV4-1 with TRBJ2-3; 11 bases are a match to TRBD1. Germline CDR1 and CDR2: MGHRA and YSYEKL. The CDR3 length is 16 residues. The J segment lost 2 bases and the V segment lost 5 bases, leaving 6 bases of the junction unmatched. The chain's CDR3 is CASSLRTGGPTDTQYF. DNA of the CDR3: TGCGCCAGCAGCTTACGGACAGGGGGCCCCACAGATACGCAGTATTTT.

The rearrangement joins TRBV7-8 to TRBJ2-7, with 13 bases identical to TRBD2. J lost 7 bases, V lost 3 bases, and 6 bases had no gene match. Germline V CDR1 and CDR2: SGHVS, FQNEAQ. The CDR3 sequence is 15 residues long. In DNA form, the CDR3 reads TGTGCCAGCAGCTTTAGGACTAGCGGGAGTCTTGAGCAGTACGTC. As protein: CASSFRTSGSLEQYV.

The genes are TRBV19 and TRBJ1-1; D gene uncertain. V gave up 3 bases and J gave up 8 bases, with 13 bases separating them. This CDR3 has 13 residues. Germline-derived CDR1 and CDR2 are LNHDA and SQIVND (reference sequence). The CDR3 reads CASSMGFGGEAFF. The DNA for the CDR3 is TGTGCCAGTAGTATGGGGTTCGGAGGGGAAGCTTTCTTT.

This clone was seen once. The chain couples TRBV7-9 to TRBJ1-1; the D gene is possibly TRBD1 (5 bases). This CDR3 region has 15 residues. Germline V lookup: CDR1 SEHNR, CDR2 FQNEAQ (reference sequence). The germline V and J ends were trimmed by 2 bases and 7 bases, with 17 bases remaining between them. In DNA, the CDR3 is TGTGCCAGCAGCTTACGACATAGGGGCGAGGATGAAGCTTTCTTT. Protein sequence: CASSLRHRGEDEAFF.

V gene TRBV5-4 combines with J gene TRBJ2-2; weak D call: TRBD1 (6 bases). The germline gives CDR1 SGHNT, CDR2 YYREEE (reference sequence). CDR3 length: 14 amino acids. Between the trimmed V and J ends, which lost 5 bases and 1 base, there was a span of 9 bases. CDR3 sequence (DNA): TGTGCCAGCAGACCGGGACAGAACACCGGGGAGCTGTTTTTT. Its translation: CASRPGQNTGELFF.